The clone carrying this T cell receptor (beta chain) was observed a single time. Time point here: cycle 4 day 1 (C4D1), after more than 5 weeks of nivolumab. Relapse after autologous stem cell transplantation occurred in every patient, and brentuximab vedotin exposure varied. The CD4+ T cells used were purified from thawed PBMCs through magnetic negative selection. This entry is derived from a study of PD-1 blockade in classical Hodgkin lymphoma. Assay used: immunoSEQ multiplex PCR; TCRdb lists only in-frame clones, some missing. The table lists tens of thousands of clones, 70% to 90% of them singletons. From germline, CDR1 is SGHTA and CDR2 FQGNSA. The CDR3 runs 19 residues. The junction had 22 bases not matched to a gene; V was cut back by 5 bases and J by 5 bases.

The chain combines TRBV7-2 with TRBJ2-5, with 8 bases lining up with TRBD1. The sequencing here drew on CD4+ T cells from blood, taken before the fourth cycle of nivolumab. The receptor's source is a human donor with classical Hodgkin lymphoma. The chain's CDR3 is CASSQIQTAGGRWFETQYF. CDR3 sequence (DNA): TGTGCCAGCAGCCAGATCCAAACCGCAGGGGGCCGGTGGTTCGAGACCCAGTACTTC.